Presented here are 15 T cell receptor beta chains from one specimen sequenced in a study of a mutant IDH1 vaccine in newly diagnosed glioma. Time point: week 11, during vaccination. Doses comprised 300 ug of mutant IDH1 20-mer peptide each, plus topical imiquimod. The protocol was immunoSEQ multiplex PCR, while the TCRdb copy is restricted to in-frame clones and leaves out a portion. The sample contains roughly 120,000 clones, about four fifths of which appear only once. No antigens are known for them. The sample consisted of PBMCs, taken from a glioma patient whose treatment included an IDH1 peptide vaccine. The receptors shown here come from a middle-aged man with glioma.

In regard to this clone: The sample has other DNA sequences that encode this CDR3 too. The CDR3 spells CASSLGGGNEKLFF. CDR3 DNA: TGTGCCAGCAGCTTAGGCGGGGGTAATGAAAAACTGTTTTTT. This chain uses TRBV7-2 with TRBJ1-4; possibly TRBD1 for D (5 bases). V lost 1 base and J lost 4, with 7 bases in between. CDR1 is SGHTA, CDR2 FQGNSA, per germline. The CDR3 extends over 14 amino acids.

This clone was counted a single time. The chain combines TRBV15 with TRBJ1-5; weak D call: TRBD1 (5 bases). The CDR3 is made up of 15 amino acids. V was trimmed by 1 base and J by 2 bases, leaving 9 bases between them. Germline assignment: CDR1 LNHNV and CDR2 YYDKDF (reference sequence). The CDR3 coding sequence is TGTGCCACCAGCAGAGGCAGGGAGGGCAATCAGCCCCAGCATTTT. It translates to CATSRGREGNQPQHF.

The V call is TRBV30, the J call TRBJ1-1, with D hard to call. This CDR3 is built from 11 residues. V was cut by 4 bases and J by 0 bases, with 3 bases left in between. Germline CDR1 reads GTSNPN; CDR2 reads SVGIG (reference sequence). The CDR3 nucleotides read TGTGCCTGGAATCTGAACACTGAAGCTTTCTTT. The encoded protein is CAWNLNTEAFF. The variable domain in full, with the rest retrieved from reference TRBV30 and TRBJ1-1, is SQTIHQWPATLVQPVGSPLSLECTVEGTSNPNLYWYRQAAGRGLQLLFYSVGIGQISSEVPQNLSASRPQDRQFILSSKKLLLSDSGFYLCAWNLNTEAFFGQGTRLTVV.

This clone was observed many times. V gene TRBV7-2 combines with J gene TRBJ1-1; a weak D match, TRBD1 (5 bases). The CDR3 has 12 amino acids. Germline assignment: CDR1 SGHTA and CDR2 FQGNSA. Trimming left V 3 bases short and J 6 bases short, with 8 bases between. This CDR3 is CASSLGVAEAFF. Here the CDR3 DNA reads TGTGCCAGCAGCTTGGGGGTCGCTGAAGCTTTCTTT.

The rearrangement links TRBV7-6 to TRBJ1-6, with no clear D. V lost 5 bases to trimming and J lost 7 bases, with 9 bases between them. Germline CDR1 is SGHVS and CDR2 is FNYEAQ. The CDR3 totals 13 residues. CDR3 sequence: CASSPGGNSPLHF. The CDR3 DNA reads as TGTGCCAGCAGCCCCGGCGGGAATTCACCCCTCCACTTT. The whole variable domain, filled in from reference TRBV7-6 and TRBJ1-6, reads GAGVSQSPRYKVTKRGQDVALRCDPISGHVSLYWYRQALGQGPEFLTYFNYEAQQDKSGLPNDRFSAERPEGSISTLTIQRTEQRDSAMYRCASSPGGNSPLHFGNGTRLTVT.

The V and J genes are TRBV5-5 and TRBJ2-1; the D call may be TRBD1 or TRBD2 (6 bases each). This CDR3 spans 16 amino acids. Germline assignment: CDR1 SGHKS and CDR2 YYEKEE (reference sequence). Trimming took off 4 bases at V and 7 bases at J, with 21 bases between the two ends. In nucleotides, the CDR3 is TGTGCCAGCAGCACAGGGCCAGGGAGGAAATTAAATGAGCAGTTCTTC. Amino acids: CASSTGPGRKLNEQFF. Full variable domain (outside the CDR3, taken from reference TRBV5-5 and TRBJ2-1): DAGVTQSPTHLIKTRGQQVTLRCSPISGHKSVSWYQQVLGQGPQFIFQYYEKEERGRGNFPDRFSARQFPNYSSELNVNALLLGDSALYLCASSTGPGRKLNEQFFGPGTRLTVL.

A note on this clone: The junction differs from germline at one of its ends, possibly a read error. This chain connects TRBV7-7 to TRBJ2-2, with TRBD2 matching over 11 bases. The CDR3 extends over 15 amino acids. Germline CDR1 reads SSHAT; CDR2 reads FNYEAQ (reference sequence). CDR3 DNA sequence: TGTGCTAGCAGCTTACTAGCGGGAGACACCGGGGAGCTGTTTTTT. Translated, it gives CASSLLAGDTGELFF. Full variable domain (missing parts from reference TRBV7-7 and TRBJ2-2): GAGVSQSPRYKVTKRGQDVTLRCDPISSHATLYWYQQALGQGPEFLTYFNYEAQPDKSGLPSDRFSAERPEGSISTLTIQRTEQRDSAMYRCASSLLAGDTGELFFGEGSRLTVL.

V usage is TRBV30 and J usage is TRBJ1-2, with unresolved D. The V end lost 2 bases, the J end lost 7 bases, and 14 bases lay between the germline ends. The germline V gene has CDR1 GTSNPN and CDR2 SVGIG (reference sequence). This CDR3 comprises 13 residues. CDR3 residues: CAWSTKGSAGYTF. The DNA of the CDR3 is TGTGCCTGGAGTACGAAGGGATCCGCTGGCTACACCTTC.

The DNA of the CDR3 is TGTGCCAGCAGCACCGGACTAGCCCCCCTCACAGATACGCAGTATTTT. Protein product: CASSTGLAPLTDTQYF. This rearrangement joins TRBV7-2 to TRBJ2-3, with 8 bases matching TRBD2. With 5 bases clipped from V and 2 bases from J, the junction kept 9 bases outside the gene matches. Germline CDR1 reads SGHTA; CDR2 reads FQGNSA. This CDR3 spans 16 amino acids.

CDR3 loop: CASSLDLRGVGEAFF. The CDR3 DNA follows: TGTGCCAGCAGCTTAGACCTTCGGGGAGTTGGTGAAGCTTTCTTT. The chain employs TRBV11-2 and TRBJ1-1; D remains unclear. The CDR3 has 15 amino acids. Germline CDR1 is SGHAT and CDR2 is FQNNGV. Trimming cost V 0 bases and J 7 bases, with 15 bases left between them.

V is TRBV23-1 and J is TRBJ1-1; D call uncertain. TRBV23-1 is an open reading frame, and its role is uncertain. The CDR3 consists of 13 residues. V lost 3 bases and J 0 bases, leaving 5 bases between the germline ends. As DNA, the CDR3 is TGCGCCAGCAGTCACAGGCTGAACACTGAAGCTTTCTTT. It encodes CASSHRLNTEAFF.

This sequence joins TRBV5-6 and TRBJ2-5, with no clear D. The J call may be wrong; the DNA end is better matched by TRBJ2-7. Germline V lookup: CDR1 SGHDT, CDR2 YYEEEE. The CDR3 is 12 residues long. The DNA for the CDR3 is TGTGCCAGCAGCTTGGGTGGGTCCGAGCAGTACTTC. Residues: CASSLGGSEQYF.

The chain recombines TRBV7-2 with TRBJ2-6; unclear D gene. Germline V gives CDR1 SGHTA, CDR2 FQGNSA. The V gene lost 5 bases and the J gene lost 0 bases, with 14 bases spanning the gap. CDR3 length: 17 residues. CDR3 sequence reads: CASSLPGRSSGANVLTF. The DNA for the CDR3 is TGTGCCAGCAGCCTCCCAGGACGGTCCTCTGGGGCCAACGTCCTGACTTTC.

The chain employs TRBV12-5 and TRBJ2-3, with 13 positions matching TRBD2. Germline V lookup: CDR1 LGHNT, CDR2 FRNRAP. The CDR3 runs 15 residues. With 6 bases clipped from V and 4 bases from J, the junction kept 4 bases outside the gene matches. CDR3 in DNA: TGTGCTAGTGGCCTAGGACTAGCGGGAGCAGATACGCAGTATTTT. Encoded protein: CASGLGLAGADTQYF.

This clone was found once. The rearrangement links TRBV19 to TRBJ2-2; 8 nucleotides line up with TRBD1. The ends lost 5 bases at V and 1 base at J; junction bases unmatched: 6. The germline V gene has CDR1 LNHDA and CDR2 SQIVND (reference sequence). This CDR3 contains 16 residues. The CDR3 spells CASSPRQGKNTGELFF. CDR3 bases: TGTGCCAGTAGTCCTCGACAGGGGAAGAACACCGGGGAGCTGTTTTTT.